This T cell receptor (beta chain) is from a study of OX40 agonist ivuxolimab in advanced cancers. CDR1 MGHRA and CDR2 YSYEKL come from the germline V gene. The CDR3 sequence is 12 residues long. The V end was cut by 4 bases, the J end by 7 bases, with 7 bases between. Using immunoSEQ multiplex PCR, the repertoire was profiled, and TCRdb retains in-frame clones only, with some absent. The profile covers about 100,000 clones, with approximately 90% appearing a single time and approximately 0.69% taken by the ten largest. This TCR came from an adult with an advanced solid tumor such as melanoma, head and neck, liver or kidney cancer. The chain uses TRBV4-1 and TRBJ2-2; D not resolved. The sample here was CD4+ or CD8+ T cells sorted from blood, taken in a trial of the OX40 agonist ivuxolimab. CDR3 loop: CASSPWSGELFF. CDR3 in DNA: TGCGCCAGCAGCCCCTGGAGCGGGGAGCTGTTTTTT.